This entry lists 14 T cell receptor beta chains sequenced from one sample in a study of T cells in localized non-small cell lung cancer. Produced via immunoSEQ multiplex PCR; TCRdb's table is partial and in-frame only. The data contain about 74,000 clones, around 84% of them singletons. The source material was peripheral blood, sampled before any cancer treatment. The receptor source for this set is an older female donor with stage I lung adenocarcinoma.

The chain employs TRBV11-3 and TRBJ2-6, with D possibly TRBD2 on 5 matching bases. The CDR3 runs to 15 residues. V was pared by 8 bases and J by 1 base, with 12 bases between. Germline V gene sequence: CDR1 SGHNT, CDR2 YENEEA. For the CDR3, the DNA is TGTGCCAGCGGACTTGGGGAATCTGGGGCCAACGTCCTGACTTTC. As protein: CASGLGESGANVLTF.

The J gene is TRBJ2-1, the V gene TRBV7-3; D tentatively fits TRBD1 or TRBD2 (5 bases each). The CDR3 totals 16 residues. With 2 bases removed from V and 5 bases from J, the gap between germline ends came to 16 bases. Germline V gene lookup returns CDR1 SGHTA and CDR2 FQGTGA. CDR3 amino acids: CASSLFVGESNNEQFF. The DNA for the CDR3 is TGTGCCAGCAGCTTATTTGTGGGGGAGTCGAACAATGAGCAGTTCTTC. The full variable domain, in which reference TRBV7-3 and TRBJ2-1 provide the parts outside the CDR3, is GAGVSQTPSNKVTEKGKYVELRCDPISGHTALYWYRQSLGQGPEFLIYFQGTGAADDSGLPNDRFFAVRPEGSVSTLKIQRTERGDSAVYLCASSLFVGESNNEQFFGPGTRLTVL.

The sample holds a few counts of this clone. The rearrangement joins TRBV2 to TRBJ2-5; 9 nucleotides agree with TRBD2. The CDR3 covers 16 residues. V was clipped by 5 bases and J by 1 base; unmatched bases: 8. Germline assignment: CDR1 SNHLY and CDR2 FYNNEI. CDR3 bases: TGTGCCAGCAGTTCATCTAGCGGGATGGGCCAAGAGACCCAGTACTTC. Protein: CASSSSSGMGQETQYF.

V gene TRBV19 combines with J gene TRBJ1-5; D possibly corresponds to TRBD1 (6 bases). The CDR3 is 15 residues long. Germline V lookup: CDR1 LNHDA, CDR2 SQIVND (reference sequence). Trimming left V 4 bases short and J 8 bases short, with 18 bases between. CDR3 in amino acids: CASSRAGAPGEPQHF. For the CDR3, the DNA is TGTGCCAGTAGTAGGGCAGGGGCCCCCGGGGAGCCCCAGCATTTT.

CDR3 coding DNA: TGTGCCAGCAGCTTTGGACTAGCGGGTGTATCCTACGAGCAGTACTTC. Translation: CASSFGLAGVSYEQYF. The chain employs TRBV7-8 and TRBJ2-7; 11 positions agree with TRBD2. The length of the CDR3 is 16 residues. Germline V lookup: CDR1 SGHVS, CDR2 FQNEAQ. V was pared by 3 bases and J by 1 base, with 5 bases of the junction left unmatched.

This chain connects TRBV5-1 to TRBJ2-1, with 8 bases aligning to TRBD1. V trimming: 3 bases; J trimming: 4 bases; junction bases outside the gene matches: 6. This CDR3 has 15 amino acids. CDR1 is SGHRS and CDR2 is YFSETQ in the germline V gene. The CDR3 protein is CASSSGDRGYNEQFF. The CDR3 coding sequence is TGCGCCAGCAGCTCAGGAGACAGGGGTTACAATGAGCAGTTCTTC.

A few counts support this clone. The J gene is TRBJ2-7, the V gene TRBV6-6, with no clear D. The CDR3 loop spans 13 amino acids. V lost 2 bases and J 0 bases, leaving 5 bases between the germline ends. The germline V gene encodes CDR1 MNHNY and CDR2 SVGAGI (reference sequence). The CDR3 region is CASSYGLSYEQYF. Here the CDR3 DNA reads TGTGCCAGCAGTTACGGCCTCTCCTACGAGCAGTACTTC.

V and J are TRBV28 and TRBJ1-3; weak D call: TRBD1 (6 bases). Per the germline V gene, CDR1 is MDHEN and CDR2 is SYDVKM. This CDR3 has 14 amino acids. Deletions cut 5 bases from V and 2 bases from J, with 10 bases between. The DNA of the CDR3 is TGTGCCAGCAGTGTACAGGGAGCTGGAAACACCATATATTTT. Its protein is CASSVQGAGNTIYF. Based on the CDR3 plus reference TRBV28 and TRBJ1-3, the full variable domain is DVKVTQSSRYLVKRTGEKVFLECVQDMDHENMFWYRQDPGLGLRLIYFSYDVKMKEKGDIPEGYSVSREKKERFSLILESASTNQTSMYLCASSVQGAGNTIYFGEGSWLTVV.

V usage is TRBV5-1 and J usage is TRBJ2-3; TRBD2 aligns across 7 bases. This CDR3 has 15 residues. Losses at the gene ends were 4 bases for V and 1 base for J; bases not matched to a gene: 6. Germline CDR1 SGHRS, CDR2 YFSETQ. CDR3 sequence: CASSVNGLGTDTQYF. The DNA for the CDR3 is TGCGCCAGCAGCGTCAACGGACTAGGCACAGATACGCAGTATTTT.

The chain carries TRBV7-9 and TRBJ1-2; the D is unclear. V was pared by 7 bases and J by 8 bases, with 14 bases between. The CDR3 consists of 12 residues. CDR1 is SEHNR, CDR2 FQNEAQ, per germline (reference sequence). The CDR3 loop reads CASTLLRVGYTF. DNA for the CDR3: TGTGCCAGCACCCTTCTAAGGGTCGGCTACACCTTC.

The gene calls are TRBV5-6 and TRBJ2-1; possibly TRBD1 or TRBD2 for D (5 bases each). Germline V CDR1 and CDR2: SGHDT, YYEEEE. The CDR3 is 13 residues long. V dropped 4 bases and J dropped 13 bases, with 18 bases sitting between them. Written as DNA, the CDR3 is TGTGCCAGCAGCCTGGGTGGGGGTATTATACAGTTCTTC. The encoded protein is CASSLGGGIIQFF.

CDR3 sequence (DNA): TGTGCCAGTAGTATAACAGGGGGAACTAATGAAAAACTGTTTTTT. Protein product: CASSITGGTNEKLFF. The chain links TRBV19 to TRBJ1-4; 8 bases fit TRBD1. Germline V gene data show CDR1 as LNHDA and CDR2 as SQIVND (reference sequence). V shed 2 bases, J shed 1 base, and the junction held 0 bases outside the gene matches. The CDR3 is made up of 15 amino acids.

The rearrangement uses TRBV7-7 and TRBJ2-5; 16 bases match TRBD2. Germline CDR1 reads SSHAT; CDR2 reads FNYEAQ (reference sequence). The V segment lost 5 bases and the J segment 5 bases; nucleotides outside the gene matches: 5. The CDR3 runs to 16 residues. This CDR3 is CASSMGLAGGRETQYF. The CDR3 DNA follows: TGTGCCAGCAGCATGGGACTAGCGGGAGGGCGGGAGACCCAGTACTTC.

This clone was observed a single time. The chain is built from TRBV12-5 and TRBJ2-1, with a tentative D call TRBD2 (6 bases). The CDR3 runs 15 residues. V lost 0 bases to trimming and J lost 10 bases, with 16 bases between them. Germline CDR1 reads LGHNT; CDR2 reads FRNRAP. The CDR3 reads CASGLVRGGMREQFF. CDR3 in DNA: TGTGCTAGTGGTTTGGTACGGGGCGGGATGAGGGAGCAGTTCTTC.